This TCR beta chain was found in a study of neurological immune-mediated disorders. Regarding the study as a whole: One cluster of related CDR3 sequences contained, by phylogenetic grouping, the repertoires of 18 of 34 multiple sclerosis patients and formed a possible signature.

V shed 3 bases, J shed 2 bases, and the junction held 5 bases outside the gene matches. The germline V gene encodes CDR1 DFQATT and CDR2 SNEGSKA (reference sequence). The CDR3 contains 14 residues. This clonotype has a count of ten or more. The antigen is undetermined. 5'RACE with 10-nucleotide random UMIs generated the cDNA. Each sequencing run yielded over 160 million TCR-beta sequences from 15-18 subjects. Via MiXCR, TCRdb re-called the 5' RACE reads, giving one row per CDR3 protein. The table records 55,000 to 65,000 distinct CDR3 sequences, approximately 3.5% of them present only once. Sequenced material: PBMCs. This rearrangement joins TRBV20-1 to TRBJ2-7, with 9 bases fitting TRBD2. The receptor comes from a woman aged 30 to 39 with multiple sclerosis. The DNA of the CDR3 is TGCAGTGCTAGTCGTAGCGGGGGACCCTACGAGCAGTACTTC. This codes for CSASRSGGPYEQYF.